This T cell receptor (beta chain) was found in a study of shared clonotypes between healthy human individuals. Notes on the study in general: Among donors, clonotype sharing was expected to be affected by sequencing depth.

Germline-derived CDR1 and CDR2 are SGHTA and FQGNSA. The CDR3 spans 19 residues. V was clipped by 2 bases and J by 4 bases; unmatched bases: 16. Of note for this clone: The antigen remains unidentified.

In the CD4+ fraction, cells were divided into CD45RA+ naive and CD45RA-negative memory subsets. Data came from immunoSEQ multiplex PCR; TCRdb stores just in-frame clones and leaves some out. The sample has 1.4 million to 1.5 million clones, roughly 96% seen once. The J gene is TRBJ2-7, the V gene TRBV7-2; 11 bases agree with TRBD2. The receptor's source is a man younger than 40 in good health. Sequencing was carried out using naive CD4+ T cells sorted from blood. Documented subset: CD45RA+ positively selected. The CDR3: CASSLLQLAGGAQTYEQYF. The CDR3 DNA follows: TGTGCCAGCAGCTTATTACAGCTAGCGGGAGGTGCCCAAACGTACGAGCAGTACTTC.